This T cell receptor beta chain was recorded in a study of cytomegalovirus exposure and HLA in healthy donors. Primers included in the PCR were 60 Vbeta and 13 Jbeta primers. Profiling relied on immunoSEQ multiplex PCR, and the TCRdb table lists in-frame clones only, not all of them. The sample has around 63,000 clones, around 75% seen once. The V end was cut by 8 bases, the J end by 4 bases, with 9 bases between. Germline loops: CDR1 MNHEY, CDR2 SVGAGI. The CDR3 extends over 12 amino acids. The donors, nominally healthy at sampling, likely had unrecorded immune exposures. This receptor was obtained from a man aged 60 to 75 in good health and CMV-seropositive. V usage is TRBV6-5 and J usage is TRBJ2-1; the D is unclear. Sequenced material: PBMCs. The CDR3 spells CASCIVYNEQFF. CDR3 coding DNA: TGTGCCAGCTGTATTGTATACAATGAGCAGTTCTTC.